This T cell receptor (beta chain) was found in a study of vaccination effects on CD4 cells after COVID-19. Method: immunoSEQ multiplex PCR; TCRdb's copy keeps in-frame clones and lacks some. The profile shows tens of thousands of clones, approximately 73% of them singletons. As regards this clone: Its antigen remains unidentified.

The CDR3 totals 13 residues. V was shortened by 1 base and J by 5 bases, with 8 bases between the two germline ends. Per germline, CDR1 LGHDT and CDR2 YNNKEL (reference sequence). ViraFEST assay sequencing came after antigen-specific CD4+ T cells were expanded with viral peptide pools. Investigators separated out CD4+ T cells once about 10 days of culture had passed. None of the vaccinated had previously contracted SARS-CoV-2, and their nucleocapsid antibodies tested negative. The chain couples TRBV3-1 (or the pseudogene TRBV3-2) to TRBJ2-5; D gene unclear. The specimen was CD4+ T cells from PBMCs cultured with HCoV-OC43 spike peptides, collected before COVID-19 vaccination. Stated subset: HCoV-OC43 spike overlapping peptide pool stimulation. The clonotype originates from a human donor who received a COVID-19 vaccine. CDR3 bases: TGTGCCAGCAGCCAAGCGATGTTGGAGACCCAGTACTTC. As protein: CASSQAMLETQYF.